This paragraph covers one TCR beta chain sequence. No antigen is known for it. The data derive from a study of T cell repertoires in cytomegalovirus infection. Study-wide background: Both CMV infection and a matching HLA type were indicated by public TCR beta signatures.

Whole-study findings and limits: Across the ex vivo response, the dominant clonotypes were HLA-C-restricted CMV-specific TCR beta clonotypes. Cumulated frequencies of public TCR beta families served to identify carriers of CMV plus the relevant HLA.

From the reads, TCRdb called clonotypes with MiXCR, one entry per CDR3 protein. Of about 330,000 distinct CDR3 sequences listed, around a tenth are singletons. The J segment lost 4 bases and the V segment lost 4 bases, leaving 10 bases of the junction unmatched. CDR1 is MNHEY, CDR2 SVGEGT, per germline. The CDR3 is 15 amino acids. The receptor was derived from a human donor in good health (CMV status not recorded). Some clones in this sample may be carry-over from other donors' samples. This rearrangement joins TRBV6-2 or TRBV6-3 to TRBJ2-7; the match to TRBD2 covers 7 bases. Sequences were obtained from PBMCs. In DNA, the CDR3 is TGTGCCAGCAGTTCCCGGAGCGGGGCTCCTTACGAGCAGTACTTC. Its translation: CASSSRSGAPYEQYF.